The entry that follows covers one T cell receptor beta chain sequence. The table lists this clonotype with a few counts. The specificity of this receptor is unknown. Base qualities were left out, and no much larger clone turns up one base away. The entry originates in a study of T-cell memory formation after mild COVID-19 (dated by TCRdb to about 2021). About the investigation overall: TCR sequence clusters from the two donors were found to be largely donor specific. T-cell clones expanding and contracting after mild COVID-19 in a couple of donors were tracked by longitudinal TCRalpha and TCRbeta repertoire sequencing. Two young, previously healthy adult volunteers made up the cohort, one male and one female. Overall results and qualifications from the work: Contracting CD4+ clones appeared mostly in the CM and EM memory subsets, whereas CD8+ clones were enriched in EMRA. The study covered only a couple of mild cases, and larger cohorts including severe cases with pre-infection samples were considered necessary. Some responding clones were detected in pre-infection memory, which suggested that pre-existing cross-reactive memory T cells had joined the SARS-CoV-2 response. SARS-CoV-2 specificity of the second-wave clones peaking on day 37 was not confirmed. Clones contracting from day 15 to 85 had balanced CD4/CD8 phenotypes, while a second wave expanding from day 15 to 37 was biased towards CD4+.

The CDR1 and CDR2 encoded by the germline V gene are SNHLY and FYNNEI. Measured from the cysteine to the phenylalanine, the CDR3 is 15 residues long. Left in the record is the CDR3 DNA by itself, 45 bases read in frame from the first base. V is pared back by 7 bases and J by 5 bases, with 18 bases lying between the germline termini. Ficoll-Paque density gradient centrifugation was used to isolate PBMCs. For sequencing, an Illumina NovaSeq 6000 was employed. Using 5'RACE with constant-segment primers, TCRalpha and TCRbeta cDNA libraries were constructed, with sample barcodes and unique molecular identifiers added in the process. RNA was extracted from every sample with Trizol reagent. The libraries were amplified in two PCR steps, and the second step added a second sample barcode and Illumina TruSeq adapters. Sequencing of the libraries was done on an Illumina NovaSeq, producing 2 x 150 bp paired-end reads. Per the authors' processing: Reads were demultiplexed and collapsed into UMI-guided consensus sequences with migec v1.2.7. Using mixcr v2.1.11, UMI consensuses were aligned to TRA and TRB V and J templates and then assembled into clonotypes. Clonotypes were classified as expanded or contracted when called significant by both edgeR and NoisET, with noise models trained on biological replicates. edgeR calls used a false discovery rate-adjusted p below 0.01 and a log2 fold-change threshold of 1. As an exploratory analysis of dynamics, max-normalized trajectories of the 1000 most abundant clonotypes were examined with PCA combined with hierarchical clustering. Each responding clone was given a CD4 or CD8 phenotype based on the CD4+ and CD8+ repertoires, which had been sequenced separately. TCRdb reprocessed the public reads (quality trimming at Q25 with fastp, clone calling with MiXCR) and kept in-frame beta chains. Entries are consolidated by CDR3 protein sequence, retaining the most common genes and DNA. For this entry, the V and J calls and clone size follow TCRdb and not the study's own pipeline. Counted in this sample were 400,000 or so distinct CDR3 sequences; around 21% of them appeared once. 9.5% to 15% of the sample goes to the ten largest clones.

This clonotype was sampled from an adult woman who had mild COVID-19 (a few samples of this study predate the infection). The sample titles of this study are shuffled in the database, so cell type and time point are left out; the donor was told from shared clones. The specimen sequenced was PBMCs or a T cell subset sorted from them (not recorded which). The chain is encoded by TRBV2 joined to TRBJ2-1; TRBD1 is a possible D gene, resting on 6 matching bases. The CDR3 region: CASTGDRTENNEQFF. In nucleotides, the sequence is TGTGCCAGCACCGGGGATAGGACAGAAAACAATGAGCAGTTCTTC. Beyond the CDR3, the reference TRBV2 and TRBJ2-1 genes provide the residues; the full variable domain reads: EPEVTQTPSHQVTQMGQEVILRCVPISNHLYFYWYRQILGQKVEFLVSFYNNEISEKSEIFDDQFSVERPDGSNFTLKIRSTKLEDSAMYFCASTGDRTENNEQFFGPGTRLTVL.